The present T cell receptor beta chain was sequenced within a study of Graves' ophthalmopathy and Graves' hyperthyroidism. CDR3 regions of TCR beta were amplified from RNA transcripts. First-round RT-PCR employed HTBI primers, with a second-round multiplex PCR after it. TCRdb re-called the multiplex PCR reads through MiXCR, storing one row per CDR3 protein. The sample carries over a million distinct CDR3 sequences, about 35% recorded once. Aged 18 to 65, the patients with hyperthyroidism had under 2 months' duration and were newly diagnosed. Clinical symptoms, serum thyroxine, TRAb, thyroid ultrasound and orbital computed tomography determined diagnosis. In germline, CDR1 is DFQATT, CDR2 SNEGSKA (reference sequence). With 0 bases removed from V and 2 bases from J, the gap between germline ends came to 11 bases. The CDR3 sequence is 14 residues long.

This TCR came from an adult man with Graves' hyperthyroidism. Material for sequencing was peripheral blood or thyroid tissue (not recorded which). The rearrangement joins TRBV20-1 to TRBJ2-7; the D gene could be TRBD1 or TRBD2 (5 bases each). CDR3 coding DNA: TGCAGTGCTAGAGATGAGGGGACCACCTACGAGCAGTACTTC. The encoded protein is CSARDEGTTYEQYF.